The TCR beta chain under discussion was sequenced for a study of CD8 T cells in ankylosing spondylitis. Study-wide findings and caveats: Typical of ankylosing spondylitis blood, it appeared, was a TCR beta motif of eight highly homologous variants.

From the 5' RACE reads, TCRdb called clonotypes with MiXCR, one entry per CDR3 protein. The table lists more than 300,000 distinct CDR3 sequences, less than 10% of them singletons. Trimming cost V 8 bases and J 4 bases, with 11 bases left between them. The CDR3 consists of 12 residues. This clonotype was found many times. Its antigen is as yet unknown. This receptor was obtained from a male donor with ankylosing spondylitis. V gene TRBV12-3 or TRBV12-4 combines with J gene TRBJ1-2, with D maybe TRBD1 (5 bases). Sequencing used blood, either unsorted or a sorted T cell fraction (not recorded which). CDR3 DNA sequence: TGTGCCAGCTCCTTCGGGGGCTATGGCTACACCTTC. This codes for CASSFGGYGYTF.